This TCR beta chain originates from a study of cytomegalovirus exposure and HLA in healthy donors. Study results and caveats: Productive status was seen about 87% or about 30% of the time for most TCR beta V segments in an earlier analysis. The classifier was said to identify cytomegalovirus status with high specificity and sensitivity. Investigators reported 150 to 200 TCR beta chains as tied to cytomegalovirus.

It was with 60 Vbeta and 13 Jbeta primers that the PCR ran. The repertoire was sequenced with immunoSEQ multiplex PCR; TCRdb's copy has only in-frame clones and lacks some. Of 150,000 to 200,000 clones listed, about 80% are singletons. A single count supports this clone. Antigen specificity is unknown. This CDR3 region has 16 residues. CDR1 and CDR2 (germline): MGHRA, YSYEKL. The sample taken for sequencing was PBMCs. The receptor was derived from a young man in good health and CMV-seronegative. This chain connects TRBV4-1 to TRBJ2-5; D is possibly TRBD2 (7 bases). The J call is uncertain, as TRBJ2-7 better fits the DNA end. The CDR3 spells CASSSSPGGLPYEQYF. The DNA for the CDR3 is TGCGCCAGCAGCTCCTCACCCGGGGGGCTCCCCTACGAGCAGTACTTC.